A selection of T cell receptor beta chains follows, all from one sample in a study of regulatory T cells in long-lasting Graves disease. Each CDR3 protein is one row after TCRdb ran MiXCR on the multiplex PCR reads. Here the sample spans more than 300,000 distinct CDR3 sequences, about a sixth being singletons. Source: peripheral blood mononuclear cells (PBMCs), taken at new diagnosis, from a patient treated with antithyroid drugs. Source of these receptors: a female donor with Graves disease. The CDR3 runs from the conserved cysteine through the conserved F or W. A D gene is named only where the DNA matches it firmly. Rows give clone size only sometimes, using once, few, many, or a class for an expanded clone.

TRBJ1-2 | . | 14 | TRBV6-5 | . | CASSYRGTGSGYTF | TGTGCCAGCAGTTACCGGGGCACAGGGTCAGGCTACACCTTC
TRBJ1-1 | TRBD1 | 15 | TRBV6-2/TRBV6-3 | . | CASSEAGTGGTEALF | TGTGCCAGCAGTGAGGCCGGGACAGGGGGCACTGAAGCTCTCTTT
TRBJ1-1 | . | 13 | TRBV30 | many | CAWGFPGTPEAFF | TGTGCCTGGGGGTTCCCCGGGACCCCTGAAGCTTTCTTT
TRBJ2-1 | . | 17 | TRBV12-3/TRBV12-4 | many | CASSFVLLVNSYNEQFF | TGTGCCAGCAGTTTTGTCCTTCTAGTGAACTCCTACAATGAGCAGTTCTTC
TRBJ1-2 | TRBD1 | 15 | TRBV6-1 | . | CASSGLDRGLYGYTF | TGTGCCAGCAGCGGACTGGACAGGGGGCTCTATGGCTACACCTTC
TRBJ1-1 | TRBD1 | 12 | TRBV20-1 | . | CSASTGATEAFF | TGCAGTGCTTCGACAGGGGCCACTGAAGCTTTCTTT
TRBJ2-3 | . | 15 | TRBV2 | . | CASSEWGRSTDTQYF | TGTGCCAGCAGTGAATGGGGGAGAAGCACAGATACGCAGTATTTT
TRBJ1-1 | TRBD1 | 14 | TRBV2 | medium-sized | CASSDGQGAPEAFF | TGTGCCAGCTCCGACGGACAGGGGGCCCCTGAAGCTTTCTTT
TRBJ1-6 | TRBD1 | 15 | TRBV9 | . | CASSETGGGNSPLHF | TGTGCCAGCAGCGAGACAGGGGGCGGTAATTCACCCCTCCACTTT
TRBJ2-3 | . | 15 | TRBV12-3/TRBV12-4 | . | CASSFFDLGVDTQYF | TGTGCCAGCAGTTTCTTCGACCTCGGGGTGGATACGCAGTATTTT
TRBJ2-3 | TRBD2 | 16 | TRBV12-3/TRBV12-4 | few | CASSLVPSGSTDTQYF | TGTGCCAGCAGTTTAGTTCCTAGCGGCTCCACAGATACGCAGTATTTT
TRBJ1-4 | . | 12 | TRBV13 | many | CASSLGLGKLFF | TGTGCCAGCAGCTTAGGATTGGGAAAACTGTTTTTT
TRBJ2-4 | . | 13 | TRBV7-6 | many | CASSLGASRPPYF | TGTGCCAGCAGCTTAGGAGCCTCCCGCCCCCCGTACTTC
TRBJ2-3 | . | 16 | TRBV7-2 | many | CASSLGSGALTDTQYF | TGTGCCAGCAGCTTAGGGAGCGGAGCCCTCACAGATACGCAGTATTTT
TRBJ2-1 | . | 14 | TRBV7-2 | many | CASSLAGSRNEQFF | TGTGCCAGCAGCTTAGCCGGGAGTCGCAATGAGCAGTTCTTC
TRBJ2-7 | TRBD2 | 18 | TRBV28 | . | CASSGTSGRLQRIYEQYF | TGTGCCAGCAGTGGGACTAGCGGGAGGCTCCAACGAATCTACGAGCAGTACTTC
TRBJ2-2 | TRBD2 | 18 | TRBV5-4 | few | CASSFPGLAGGGTGELFF | TGTGCCAGCAGCTTCCCGGGACTAGCGGGAGGGGGTACCGGGGAGCTGTTTTTT
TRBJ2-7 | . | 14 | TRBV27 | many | CASSLSGISYEQYF | TGTGCCAGCAGTTTATCTGGGATTTCCTACGAGCAGTACTTC
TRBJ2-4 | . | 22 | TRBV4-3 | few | CASSQDLRSFGPETLAKNIQYF | TGCGCCAGCAGCCAAGACCTCCGGTCTTTTGGTCCCGAAACCCTAGCCAAAAACATTCAGTACTTC
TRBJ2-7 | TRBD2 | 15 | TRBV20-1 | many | CSARDTPSGPYEQYF | TGCAGTGCTAGAGATACCCCTAGCGGCCCCTACGAGCAGTACTTC
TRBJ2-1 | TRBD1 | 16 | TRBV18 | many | CASSLPTGQGLGEQFF | TGTGCCAGCTCACTACCAACCGGACAGGGGTTGGGTGAGCAGTTCTTC
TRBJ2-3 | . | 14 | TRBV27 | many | CASSRGKGTDTQYF | TGTGCCAGCAGTCGGGGGAAGGGCACAGATACGCAGTATTTT
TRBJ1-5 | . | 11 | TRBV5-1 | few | CASSFDQPQHF | TGCGCCAGCAGCTTTGATCAGCCCCAGCATTTT
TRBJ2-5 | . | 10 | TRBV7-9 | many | CASSRETQYF | TGTGCCAGCAGCCGGGAGACCCAGTACTTC
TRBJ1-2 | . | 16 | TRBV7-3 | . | CASSTQDGLTNYGYTF | TGTGCCAGCAGCACACAAGACGGATTAACTAACTATGGCTACACCTTC
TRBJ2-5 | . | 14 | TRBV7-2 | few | CASSLAWNQETQYF | TGTGCCAGCAGCTTAGCCTGGAATCAAGAGACCCAGTACTTC
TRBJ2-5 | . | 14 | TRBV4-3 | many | CASSQAAVGETQYF | TGCGCCAGCAGCCAGGCGGCTGTGGGCGAGACCCAGTACTTC
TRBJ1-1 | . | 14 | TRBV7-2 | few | CASSFPNEDTEAFF | TGTGCCAGCAGCTTTCCTAACGAGGACACTGAAGCTTTCTTT
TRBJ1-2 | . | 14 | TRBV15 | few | CATSRDVGNYGYTF | TGTGCCACCAGCAGAGATGTGGGGAACTATGGCTACACCTTC
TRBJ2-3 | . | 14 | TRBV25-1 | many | CASSEWRGADTQYF | TGTGCCAGCAGTGAGTGGAGGGGCGCGGATACGCAGTATTTT
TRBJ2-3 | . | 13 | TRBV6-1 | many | CASRKASTDTQYF | TGTGCCAGCAGAAAGGCTAGCACAGATACGCAGTATTTT
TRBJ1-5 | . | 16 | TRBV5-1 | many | CASSLGDLVGNQPQHF | TGCGCCAGCAGCTTAGGGGACTTGGTCGGCAATCAGCCCCAGCATTTT
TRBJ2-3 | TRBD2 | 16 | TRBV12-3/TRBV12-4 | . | CASSTLAGGPTDTQYF | TGTGCCAGCAGTACCTTAGCGGGAGGGCCTACAGATACGCAGTATTTT
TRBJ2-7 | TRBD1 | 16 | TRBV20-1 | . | CSASPSRDRKAYEQYF | TGCAGTGCTAGTCCCTCTCGGGACAGAAAAGCCTACGAGCAGTACTTC
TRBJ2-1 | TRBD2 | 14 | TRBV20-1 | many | CSAVRSGSKNEQFF | TGCAGTGCCGTTCGGAGCGGGAGTAAAAATGAGCAGTTCTTC
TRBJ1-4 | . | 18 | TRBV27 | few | CASSLRFWRRATNEKLFF | TGTGCCAGCAGTTTACGCTTTTGGCGTAGAGCAACTAATGAAAAACTGTTTTTT
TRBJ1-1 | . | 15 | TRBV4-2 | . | CASSQGDGKNTEAFF | TGTGCCAGCAGCCAAGGTGATGGGAAGAACACTGAAGCTTTCTTT
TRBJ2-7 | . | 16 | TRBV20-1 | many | CSARDSRGGGPYEQYF | TGCAGTGCTAGAGATTCGCGTGGGGGGGGCCCCTACGAGCAGTACTTC
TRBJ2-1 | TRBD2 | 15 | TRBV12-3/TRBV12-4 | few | CASSFLAGLYNEQFF | TGTGCCAGCAGTTTTTTAGCGGGACTATACAATGAGCAGTTCTTC
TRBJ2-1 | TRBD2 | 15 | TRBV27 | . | CASSPGLASYNEQFF | TGTGCCAGCTCCCCGGGACTAGCGAGCTACAATGAGCAGTTCTTC
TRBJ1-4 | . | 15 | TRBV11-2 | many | CASSPAPGVNEKLFF | TGTGCCAGCAGCCCCGCGCCAGGGGTTAATGAAAAACTGTTTTTT
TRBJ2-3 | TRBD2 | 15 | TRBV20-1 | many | CSARAGREGTDTQYF | TGCAGTGCTAGAGCGGGGAGGGAAGGCACAGATACGCAGTATTTT
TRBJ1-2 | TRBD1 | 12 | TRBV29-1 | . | CSVQGADYGYTF | TGCAGCGTACAGGGGGCGGACTATGGCTACACCTTC
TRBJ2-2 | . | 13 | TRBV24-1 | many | CATSGTGSGELFF | TGTGCCACCAGTGGCACAGGGTCCGGGGAGCTGTTTTTT
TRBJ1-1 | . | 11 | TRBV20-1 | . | CSLRVNTEAFF | TGCAGCTTGAGGGTGAACACTGAAGCTTTCTTT
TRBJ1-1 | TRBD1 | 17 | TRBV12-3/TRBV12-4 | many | CASSSLWTGGGNTEAFF | TGTGCCAGCAGTTCCCTTTGGACAGGGGGCGGAAACACTGAAGCTTTCTTT
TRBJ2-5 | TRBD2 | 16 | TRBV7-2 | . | CASSLARTSGRANQYF | TGTGCCAGCAGCTTAGCACGGACTAGCGGGAGGGCTAACCAGTACTTC
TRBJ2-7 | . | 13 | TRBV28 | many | CASQLYGGYEQYF | TGTGCCAGCCAATTATATGGGGGTTACGAGCAGTACTTC
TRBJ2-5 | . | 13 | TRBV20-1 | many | CSAQLGHRETQYF | TGCAGTGCTCAACTGGGACACAGAGAGACCCAGTACTTC
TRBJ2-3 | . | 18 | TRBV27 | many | CASSLFQGMTVSTDTQYF | TGTGCCAGCAGTTTATTCCAGGGGATGACGGTGAGCACAGATACGCAGTATTTT
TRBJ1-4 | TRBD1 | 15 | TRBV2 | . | CASSEWDRGGEKLFF | TGTGCCAGCAGTGAATGGGACAGGGGTGGAGAAAAACTGTTTTTT
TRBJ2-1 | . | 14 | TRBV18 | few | CASSPVSGNNEQFF | TGTGCCAGCTCACCGGTCTCGGGGAACAATGAGCAGTTCTTC
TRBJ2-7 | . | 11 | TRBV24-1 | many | CATSDFFEQYF | TGTGCCACCAGTGATTTCTTCGAGCAGTACTTC
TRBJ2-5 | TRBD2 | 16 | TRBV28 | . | CASSHLTSGTQETQYF | TGTGCCAGCAGCCACCTGACTAGCGGGACTCAAGAGACCCAGTACTTC
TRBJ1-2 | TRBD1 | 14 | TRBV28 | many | CASWQGARNYGYTF | TGTGCCAGCTGGCAGGGGGCGCGTAACTATGGCTACACCTTC